The 2 T cell receptor beta chains below come from one sample, sequenced in a study of shared clonotypes between healthy human individuals. Method: immunoSEQ multiplex PCR; TCRdb's copy keeps in-frame clones and lacks some. The profile shows 650,000 to 800,000 clones, 72% of them singletons. Material for sequencing was memory CD4+ T cells sorted from blood. Described subset: CD45RA-negative fraction. These receptors all come from a woman aged 30 to 39 in good health.

The rearrangement links TRBV18 to TRBJ2-3; 7 nucleotides match TRBD2. Germline CDR1 reads KGHSH; CDR2 reads LQKENI. V dropped 11 bases and J dropped 0; count of bases not matched to a gene: 8. This CDR3 comprises 14 residues. DNA of the CDR3: TGTGCCGCGGGGCTAGCGGAAAGCACAGATACGCAGTATTTT. It is translated as CAAGLAESTDTQYF.

The V call is TRBV6-1, the J call TRBJ2-1; maybe TRBD1 (6 bases). The germline CDR1 and CDR2 sequences are MNHNS and SASEGT. The ends were cut back, 3 bases at V and 7 bases at J, with 13 bases in the middle. This CDR3 region has 14 residues. CDR3 residues: CASSESGDRNEQFF. Written as DNA, the CDR3 is TGTGCCAGCAGTGAGTCAGGGGATCGGAATGAGCAGTTCTTC.